One and the same sample provided the 7 T cell receptor beta chains below, sequenced in a study of identical twins. TCRdb re-called the 5' RACE reads with MiXCR, one entry per CDR3 protein. The sample holds 450,000 or so distinct CDR3 sequences; approximately 15% are singletons and the top ten take approximately 0.9%. These records were also assigned to another study, of yellow fever vaccine responses in identical twins.

Sequenced: CD4+ T cells sorted from blood. All receptors come from a woman younger than 30 in good health.

The J gene is TRBJ2-1, the V gene TRBV7-8; D call uncertain. The V end was cut by 5 bases, the J end by 3 bases, with 14 bases between. Per the germline V gene, CDR1 is SGHVS and CDR2 is FQNEAQ. The CDR3 is made up of 15 amino acids. The CDR3 DNA sequence: TGTGCCAGCAGCCCCCCCACCGACCTCTACAATGAGCAGTTCTTC. Translation gives CASSPPTDLYNEQFF.

J is TRBJ1-2 and V is TRBV5-1, with D unclear. In germline, CDR1 is SGHRS, CDR2 YFSETQ. This CDR3 has 12 amino acids. The V end lost 4 bases, the J end lost 8 bases, and 12 bases lay between the germline ends. The CDR3 spells CASSHETTGYTF. Here the CDR3 DNA reads TGCGCCAGCAGCCACGAGACGACAGGCTACACCTTC.

The table lists this clonotype with a few counts. The chain carries TRBV12-3 or TRBV12-4 and TRBJ1-5; 7 nucleotides align to TRBD1. Trimming took 5 bases from V and 7 from J; bases not matched to a gene: 11. The CDR3 runs to 15 residues. In DNA form, the CDR3 reads TGTGCCAGCAGTGGGGGACAGCCCGGGGTCCAGCCCCAGCATTTT. Amino acids: CASSGGQPGVQPQHF.

The gene calls are TRBV6-5 and TRBJ2-4; D call uncertain. CDR1 is MNHEY and CDR2 is SVGAGI in the germline V gene. The ends were cut back, 4 bases at V and 0 bases at J, with 10 bases in the middle. The CDR3 contains 15 residues. The chain's CDR3 is CASSSISLAKNIQYF. The CDR3 DNA reads as TGTGCCAGCAGTTCAATAAGTCTAGCCAAAAACATTCAGTACTTC.

The rearrangement links TRBV25-1 to TRBJ2-7; TRBD1 agrees at 9 bases. Unmatched junction bases numbered 6, after V lost 2 bases and J lost 7 bases. From germline, CDR1 is MGHDK and CDR2 SYGVNS. The CDR3 has 14 residues. The CDR3 spells CASSEPDRGKEQYF. The CDR3 nucleotides are TGTGCCAGCAGTGAACCGGACAGGGGTAAAGAGCAGTACTTC.

This clonotype was counted only a few times. A junction end diverges from the germline sequence, so it may reflect a read error. V gene TRBV20-1 combines with J gene TRBJ2-7, with 8 bases aligning to TRBD1. The germline CDR1 and CDR2 sequences are DFQATT and SNEGSKA (reference sequence). CDR3 length equals 12 residues. This chain's CDR3 is CSASLGQGRPHF. The CDR3 nucleotides are TGCAGTGCTAGCCTAGGACAGGGCCGCCCGCACTTC.

As concerns this clonotype: An end of the junction differs from the germline gene, which may be a read error. V usage is TRBV2 and J usage is TRBJ1-4, with D hard to call. There are 13 residues in the CDR3. Germline values: CDR1 SNHLY, CDR2 FYNNEI. CDR3 amino acids: CASSEALGEKPFF. CDR3 in DNA: TGTGCCAGCAGTGAAGCTCTTGGTGAAAAACCGTTTTTT. Supplemented by reference TRBV2 and TRBJ1-4, the full variable domain reads EPEVTQTPSHQVTQMGQEVILRCVPISNHLYFYWYRQILGQKVEFLVSFYNNEISEKSEIFDDQFSVERPDGSNFTLKIRSTKLEDSAMYFCASSEALGEKPFFGSGTQLSVL.